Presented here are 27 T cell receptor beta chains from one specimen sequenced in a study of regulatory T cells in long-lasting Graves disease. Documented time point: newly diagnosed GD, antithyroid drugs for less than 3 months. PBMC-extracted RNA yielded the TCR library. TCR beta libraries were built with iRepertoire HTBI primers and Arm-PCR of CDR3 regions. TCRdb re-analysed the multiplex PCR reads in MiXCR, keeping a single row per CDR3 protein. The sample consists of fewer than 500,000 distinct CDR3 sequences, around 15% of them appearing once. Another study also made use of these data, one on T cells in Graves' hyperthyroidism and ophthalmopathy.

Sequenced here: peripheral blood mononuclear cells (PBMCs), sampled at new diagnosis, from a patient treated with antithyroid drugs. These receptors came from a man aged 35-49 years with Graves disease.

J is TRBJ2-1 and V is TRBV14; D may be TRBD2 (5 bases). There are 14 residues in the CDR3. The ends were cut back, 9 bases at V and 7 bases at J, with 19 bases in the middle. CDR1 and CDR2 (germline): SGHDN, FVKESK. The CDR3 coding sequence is TGTGCCAGACGGCTAGCCGGAGTGGCGAATGAGCAGTTCTTC. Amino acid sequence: CARRLAGVANEQFF.

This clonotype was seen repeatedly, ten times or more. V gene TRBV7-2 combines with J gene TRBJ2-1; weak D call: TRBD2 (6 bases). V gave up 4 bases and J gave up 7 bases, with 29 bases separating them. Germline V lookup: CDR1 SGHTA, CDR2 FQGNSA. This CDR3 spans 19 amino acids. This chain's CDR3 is CASSSHDFTGTHKRNEQFF. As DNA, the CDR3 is TGTGCCAGCAGCTCTCATGACTTCACCGGGACTCATAAAAGGAATGAGCAGTTCTTC.

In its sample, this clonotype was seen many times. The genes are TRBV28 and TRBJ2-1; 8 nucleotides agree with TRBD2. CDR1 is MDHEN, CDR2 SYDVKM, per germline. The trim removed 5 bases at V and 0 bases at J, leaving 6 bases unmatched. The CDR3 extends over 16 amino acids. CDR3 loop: CASSPFSGSSYNEQFF. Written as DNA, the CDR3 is TGTGCCAGCAGTCCCTTCAGCGGGAGCTCCTACAATGAGCAGTTCTTC.

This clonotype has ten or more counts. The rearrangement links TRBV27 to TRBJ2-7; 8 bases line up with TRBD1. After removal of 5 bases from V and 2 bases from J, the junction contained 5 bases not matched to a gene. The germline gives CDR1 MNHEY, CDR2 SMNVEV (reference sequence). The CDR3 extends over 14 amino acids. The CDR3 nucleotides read TGTGCCAGCAGTCCCTCGGGACAGGCCTACGAGCAGTACTTC. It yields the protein CASSPSGQAYEQYF.

CDR3 loop: CASSEEAYSYNEQFF. The CDR3 region has the DNA TGTGCCAGCAGTGAGGAGGCATACTCCTACAATGAGCAGTTCTTC. This rearrangement joins TRBV6-2 or TRBV6-3 to TRBJ2-1, with a tentative D call TRBD2 (5 bases). The V gene lost 5 bases and the J gene lost 0 bases, with 11 bases spanning the gap. The CDR3 has 15 residues. Germline V lookup: CDR1 MNHEY, CDR2 SVGEGT.

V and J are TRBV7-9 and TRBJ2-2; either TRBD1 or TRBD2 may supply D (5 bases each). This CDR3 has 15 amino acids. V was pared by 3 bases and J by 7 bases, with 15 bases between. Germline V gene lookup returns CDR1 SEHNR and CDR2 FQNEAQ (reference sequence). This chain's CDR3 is CASSFLRGDSGELFF. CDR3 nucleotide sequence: TGTGCCAGCAGCTTCCTCCGGGGAGACAGCGGGGAGCTGTTTTTT.

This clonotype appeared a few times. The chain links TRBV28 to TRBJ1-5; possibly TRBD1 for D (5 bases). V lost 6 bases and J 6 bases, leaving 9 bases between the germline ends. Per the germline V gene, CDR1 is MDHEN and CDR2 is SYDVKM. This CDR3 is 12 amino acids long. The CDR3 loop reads CASSQGVQPQHF. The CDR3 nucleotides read TGTGCCAGCAGCCAAGGGGTTCAGCCCCAGCATTTT.

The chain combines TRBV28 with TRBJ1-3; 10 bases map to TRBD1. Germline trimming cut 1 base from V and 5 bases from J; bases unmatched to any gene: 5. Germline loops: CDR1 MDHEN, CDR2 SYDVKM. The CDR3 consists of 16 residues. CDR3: CASSLSGQGGRNTIYF. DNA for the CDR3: TGTGCCAGCAGTTTATCTGGACAGGGGGGGAGAAACACCATATATTTT.

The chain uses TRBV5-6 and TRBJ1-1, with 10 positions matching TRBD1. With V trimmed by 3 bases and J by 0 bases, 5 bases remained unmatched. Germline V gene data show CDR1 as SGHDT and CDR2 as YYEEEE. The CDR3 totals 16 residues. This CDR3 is CASSWGQGRLNTEAFF. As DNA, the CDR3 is TGTGCCAGCAGCTGGGGACAGGGGAGATTGAACACTGAAGCTTTCTTT.

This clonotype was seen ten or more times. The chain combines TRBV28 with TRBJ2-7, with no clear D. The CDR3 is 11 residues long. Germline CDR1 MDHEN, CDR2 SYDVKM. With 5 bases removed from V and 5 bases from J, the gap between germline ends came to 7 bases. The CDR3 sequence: CASSQWNEQYF. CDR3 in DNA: TGTGCCAGCAGTCAGTGGAACGAGCAGTACTTC.

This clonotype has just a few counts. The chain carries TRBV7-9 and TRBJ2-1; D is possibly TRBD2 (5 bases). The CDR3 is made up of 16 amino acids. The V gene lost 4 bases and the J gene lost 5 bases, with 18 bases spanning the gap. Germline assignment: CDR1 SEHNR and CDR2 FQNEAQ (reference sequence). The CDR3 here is CASSSISGKGDNEQFF. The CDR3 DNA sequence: TGTGCCAGCAGCTCCATCAGCGGTAAGGGAGACAATGAGCAGTTCTTC.

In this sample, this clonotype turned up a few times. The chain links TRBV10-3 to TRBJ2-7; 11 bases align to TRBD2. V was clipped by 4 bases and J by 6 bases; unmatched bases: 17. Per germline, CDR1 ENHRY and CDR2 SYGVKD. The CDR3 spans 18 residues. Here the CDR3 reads CAISGGALGRLAGTEQYF. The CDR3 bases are TGTGCCATCAGTGGGGGGGCACTTGGAAGACTAGCGGGAACCGAGCAGTACTTC.

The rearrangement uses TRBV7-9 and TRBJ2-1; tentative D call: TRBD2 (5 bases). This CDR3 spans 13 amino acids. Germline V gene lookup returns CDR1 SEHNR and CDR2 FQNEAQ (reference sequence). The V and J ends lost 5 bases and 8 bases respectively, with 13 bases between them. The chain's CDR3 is CASSPRGSDEQFF. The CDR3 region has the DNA TGTGCCAGCAGCCCCCGGGGTAGCGATGAGCAGTTCTTC.

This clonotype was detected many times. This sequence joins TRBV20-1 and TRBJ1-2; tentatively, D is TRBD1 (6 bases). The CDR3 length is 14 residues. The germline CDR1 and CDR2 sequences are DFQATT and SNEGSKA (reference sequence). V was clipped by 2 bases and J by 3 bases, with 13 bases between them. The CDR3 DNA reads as TGCAGTGCTAGAACCCCGACAGGTGACTATGGCTACACCTTC. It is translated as CSARTPTGDYGYTF.

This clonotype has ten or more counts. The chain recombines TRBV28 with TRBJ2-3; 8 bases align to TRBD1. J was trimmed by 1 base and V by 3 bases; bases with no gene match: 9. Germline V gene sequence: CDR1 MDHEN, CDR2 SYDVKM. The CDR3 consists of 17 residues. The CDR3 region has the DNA TGTGCCAGCAGTTTCCACGGACAGGGTCTTGGCACAGATACGCAGTATTTT. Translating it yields CASSFHGQGLGTDTQYF.

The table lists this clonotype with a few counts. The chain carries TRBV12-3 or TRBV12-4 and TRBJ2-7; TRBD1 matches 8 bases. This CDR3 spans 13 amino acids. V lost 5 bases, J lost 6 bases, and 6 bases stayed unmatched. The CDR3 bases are TGTGCCAGCAGTCCCACAGACAGGGGCGAGCAGTACTTC. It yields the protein CASSPTDRGEQYF.

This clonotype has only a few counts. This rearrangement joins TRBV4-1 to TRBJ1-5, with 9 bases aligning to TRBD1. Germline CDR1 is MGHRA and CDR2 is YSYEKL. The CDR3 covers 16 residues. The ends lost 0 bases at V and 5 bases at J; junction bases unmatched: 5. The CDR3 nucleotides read TGCGCCAGCAGCCAAGAAGGGACAGGGAGGGATCAGCCCCAGCATTTT. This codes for CASSQEGTGRDQPQHF.

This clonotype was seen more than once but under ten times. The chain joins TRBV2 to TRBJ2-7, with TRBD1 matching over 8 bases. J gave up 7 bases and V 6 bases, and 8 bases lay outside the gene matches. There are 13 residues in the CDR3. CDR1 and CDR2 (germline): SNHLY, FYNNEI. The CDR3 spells CASRGQAFGEQYF. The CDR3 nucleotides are TGTGCCAGCAGGGGACAGGCCTTCGGGGAGCAGTACTTC.

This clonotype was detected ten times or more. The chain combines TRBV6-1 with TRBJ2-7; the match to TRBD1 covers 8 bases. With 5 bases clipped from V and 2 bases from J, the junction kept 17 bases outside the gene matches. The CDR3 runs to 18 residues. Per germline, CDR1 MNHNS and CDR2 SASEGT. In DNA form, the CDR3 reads TGTGCCAGCAGTACGAGTGGGAAGGGGACAGGTGATCCCTACGAGCAGTACTTC. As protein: CASSTSGKGTGDPYEQYF.

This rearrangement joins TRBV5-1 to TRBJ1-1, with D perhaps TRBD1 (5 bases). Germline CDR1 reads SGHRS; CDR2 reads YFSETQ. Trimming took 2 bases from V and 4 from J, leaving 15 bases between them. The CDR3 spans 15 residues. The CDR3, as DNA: TGCGCCAGCAGCTTAGGGGCTCCCCGGCTCACTGAAGCTTTCTTT. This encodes CASSLGAPRLTEAFF.

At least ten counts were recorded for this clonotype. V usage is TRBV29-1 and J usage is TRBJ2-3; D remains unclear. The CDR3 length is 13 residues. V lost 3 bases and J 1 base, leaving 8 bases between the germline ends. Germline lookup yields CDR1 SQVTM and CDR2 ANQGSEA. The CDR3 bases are TGCAGCGTTGACCCTCTTGGCACAGATACGCAGTATTTT. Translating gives CSVDPLGTDTQYF.

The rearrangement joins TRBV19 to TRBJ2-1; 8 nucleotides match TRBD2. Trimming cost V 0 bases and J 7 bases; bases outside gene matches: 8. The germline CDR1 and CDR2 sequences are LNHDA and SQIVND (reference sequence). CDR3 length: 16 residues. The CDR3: CASSIDGGGRRNEQFF. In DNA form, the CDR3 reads TGTGCCAGTAGTATAGATGGCGGGGGGCGACGGAATGAGCAGTTCTTC.

The CDR3 loop is CASSPRHNEQFF. The CDR3 DNA is TGTGCCAGCAGCCCCCGCCACAATGAGCAGTTCTTC. J is TRBJ2-1 and V is TRBV3-1; D unresolved. This CDR3 has 12 amino acids. V was trimmed by 4 bases and J by 5 bases, leaving 6 bases between them. The germline CDR1 and CDR2 sequences are LGHDT and YNNKEL (reference sequence).

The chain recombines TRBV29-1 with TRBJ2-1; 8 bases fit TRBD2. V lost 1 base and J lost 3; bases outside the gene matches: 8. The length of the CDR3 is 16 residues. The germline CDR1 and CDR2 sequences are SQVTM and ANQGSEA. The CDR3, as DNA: TGCAGCGTTGAAGGGGCGACTAGCGCCGACTACAATGAGCAGTTCTTC. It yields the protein CSVEGATSADYNEQFF.

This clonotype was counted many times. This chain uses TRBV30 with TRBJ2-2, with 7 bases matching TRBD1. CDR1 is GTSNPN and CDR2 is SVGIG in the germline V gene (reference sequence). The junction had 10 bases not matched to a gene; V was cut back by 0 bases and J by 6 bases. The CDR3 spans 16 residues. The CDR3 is CAWSVRVTGLAGELFF. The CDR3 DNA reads TGTGCCTGGAGTGTAAGGGTGACAGGGTTGGCCGGGGAGCTGTTTTTT.

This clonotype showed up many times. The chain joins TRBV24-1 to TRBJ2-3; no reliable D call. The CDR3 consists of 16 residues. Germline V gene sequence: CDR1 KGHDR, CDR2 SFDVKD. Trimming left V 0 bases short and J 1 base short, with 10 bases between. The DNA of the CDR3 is TGTGCCACCAGTGATTTGCGGTTTGGGGGCACAGATACGCAGTATTTT. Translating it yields CATSDLRFGGTDTQYF.

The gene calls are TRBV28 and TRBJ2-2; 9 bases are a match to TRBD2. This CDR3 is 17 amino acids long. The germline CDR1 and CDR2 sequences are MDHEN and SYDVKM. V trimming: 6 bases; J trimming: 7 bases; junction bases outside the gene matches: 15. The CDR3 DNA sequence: TGTGCCAGCAGCGCTACCTGGCTAGCGGGAAGTGTCGGGGAGCTGTTTTTT. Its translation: CASSATWLAGSVGELFF.